This TCR beta chain is from a study of T cell responses to AZD1222 COVID-19 vaccine. A remark on this clone: Its target is unknown.

General observations from the study: Sampling captured repertoires only after the peak T cell response. It should be noted that donors were predominantly white British and more often female, and clonal diversity was possibly underestimated.

Sequencing was performed with immunoSEQ multiplex PCR; in TCRdb, only in-frame clones are kept and a portion is missing. The data contain just under 85,000 clones, around 85% of them singletons. This TCR was sampled from an adult in good health. Sequenced here: peripheral blood, sampled on day 0 of AZD1222 vaccination.

CDR3 nucleotide sequence: TGTGCCAGCAGTGGGACGGCTGCAACTAATGAAAAACTGTTTTTT. This sequence encodes CASSGTAATNEKLFF. The V and J genes are TRBV25-1 and TRBJ1-4; D gene unclear. The CDR3 is 15 residues long. Germline CDR1 and CDR2: MGHDK and SYGVNS. The ends were cut back, 4 bases at V and 0 bases at J, with 9 bases in the middle.